The TCR beta chain described here comes from a study of patients and donors after allogeneic stem cell transplantation. CDR1 and CDR2 from the germline V gene are SEHNR and FQNEAQ (reference sequence). The length of the CDR3 is 13 residues. Trimming left V 4 bases short and J 5 bases short, with 12 bases between. In TCRdb, the RT-PCR reads were re-called with MiXCR into one record per CDR3 protein. The table has fewer than 500,000 distinct CDR3 sequences, approximately 16% seen once. This clonotype was detected only a few times. The origin of this receptor is a human donor who was either an allogeneic HSCT recipient or a stem cell or donor lymphocyte infusion donor (not recorded which). It is not recorded whose cells these are; they may come from a transplant donor. V gene TRBV7-9 combines with J gene TRBJ2-7; a possible D gene is TRBD1 (6 bases). The sequencing sample was made of blood, either unsorted or a sorted T cell fraction (not recorded which). The CDR3: CASSSLYRDEQYF. In nucleotides, the CDR3 is TGTGCCAGCAGCTCCCTTTACAGGGACGAGCAGTACTTC.